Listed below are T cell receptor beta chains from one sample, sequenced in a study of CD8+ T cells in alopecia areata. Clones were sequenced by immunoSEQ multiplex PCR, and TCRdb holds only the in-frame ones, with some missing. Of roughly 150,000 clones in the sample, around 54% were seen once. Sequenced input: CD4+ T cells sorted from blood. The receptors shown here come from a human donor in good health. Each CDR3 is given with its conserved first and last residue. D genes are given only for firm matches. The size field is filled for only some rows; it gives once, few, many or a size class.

cdr3_aa: CASSLLRGRYNEQFF
j_call: TRBJ2-1
v_call: TRBV5-8
d_call: TRBD2
clone_size: few

cdr3_aa: CASSYLGGALTDTQYF
j_call: TRBJ2-3
v_call: TRBV6-5
d_call: NA
clone_size: NA

cdr3_aa: CSVEGSGNIQYF
j_call: TRBJ2-4
v_call: TRBV29-1
d_call: NA
clone_size: NA

cdr3_aa: CSALERDYEQYF
j_call: TRBJ2-7
v_call: TRBV29-1
d_call: NA
clone_size: NA

cdr3_aa: CSAGAHNYGYTF
j_call: TRBJ1-2
v_call: TRBV29-1
d_call: NA
clone_size: NA

cdr3_aa: CSVGTGPNYGYTF
j_call: TRBJ1-2
v_call: TRBV29-1
d_call: TRBD1
clone_size: NA

cdr3_aa: CATTPGLQNTEAFF
j_call: TRBJ1-1
v_call: TRBV15
d_call: NA
clone_size: few

cdr3_aa: CAWEHDTQYF
j_call: TRBJ2-3
v_call: TRBV30
d_call: NA
clone_size: NA

cdr3_aa: CASSLWDVSNQPQHF
j_call: TRBJ1-5
v_call: TRBV28
d_call: NA
clone_size: NA

cdr3_aa: CASRHRTGPSSGANVLTF
j_call: TRBJ2-6
v_call: TRBV28
d_call: TRBD1
clone_size: NA

cdr3_aa: CASSAGLADYEQYF
j_call: TRBJ2-7
v_call: TRBV5-1
d_call: TRBD2
clone_size: NA

cdr3_aa: CASKEGLETQYF
j_call: TRBJ2-5
v_call: TRBV6-5
d_call: NA
clone_size: few

cdr3_aa: CASSEGSQGGDTEAFF
j_call: TRBJ1-1
v_call: TRBV25-1
d_call: NA
clone_size: NA

cdr3_aa: CSVGVRSTSYEQYF
j_call: TRBJ2-7
v_call: TRBV29-1
d_call: NA
clone_size: few

cdr3_aa: CASSQGQVWGSKNIQYF
j_call: TRBJ2-4
v_call: TRBV4-1
d_call: NA
clone_size: NA

cdr3_aa: CASSFVRETQYF
j_call: TRBJ2-5
v_call: TRBV5-6
d_call: NA
clone_size: NA

cdr3_aa: CAISQLAGGNYEQYF
j_call: TRBJ2-7
v_call: TRBV10-3
d_call: TRBD2
clone_size: NA

cdr3_aa: CASSPGLDNLETQYF
j_call: TRBJ2-5
v_call: TRBV2
d_call: TRBD2
clone_size: NA

cdr3_aa: CASSAPQGGNGELFF
j_call: TRBJ2-2
v_call: TRBV5-4
d_call: NA
clone_size: few

cdr3_aa: CASSIDTVSSGYTF
j_call: TRBJ1-2
v_call: TRBV7-9
d_call: NA
clone_size: NA

cdr3_aa: CAISEGPQNYGYTF
j_call: TRBJ1-2
v_call: TRBV10-3
d_call: NA
clone_size: once

cdr3_aa: CASSLAWTAQETQYF
j_call: TRBJ2-5
v_call: TRBV7-8
d_call: NA
clone_size: NA

cdr3_aa: CASSPRGASGNTIYF
j_call: TRBJ1-3
v_call: TRBV18
d_call: NA
clone_size: NA

cdr3_aa: CSARGSVSQQFF
j_call: TRBJ2-1
v_call: TRBV29-1
d_call: NA
clone_size: NA

cdr3_aa: CSVSSTDTQYF
j_call: TRBJ2-3
v_call: TRBV29-1
d_call: NA
clone_size: few

cdr3_aa: CASSPGGSTMAQHF
j_call: TRBJ1-5
v_call: TRBV6-5
d_call: TRBD1
clone_size: NA

cdr3_aa: CASSAGLVTDTQYF
j_call: TRBJ2-3
v_call: TRBV2
d_call: TRBD2
clone_size: few

cdr3_aa: CASSFSSSGIKNIQYF
j_call: TRBJ2-4
v_call: TRBV28
d_call: TRBD2
clone_size: NA

cdr3_aa: CASSLLAGGLLEQYF
j_call: TRBJ2-7
v_call: TRBV4-1
d_call: TRBD2
clone_size: NA

cdr3_aa: CASSMRTQLAKNIQYF
j_call: TRBJ2-4
v_call: TRBV7-8
d_call: NA
clone_size: NA

cdr3_aa: CASSERPKQYF
j_call: TRBJ2-7
v_call: TRBV2
d_call: NA
clone_size: few

cdr3_aa: CSVGTGPPDTQYF
j_call: TRBJ2-3
v_call: TRBV29-1
d_call: TRBD1
clone_size: few

cdr3_aa: CASSQGWTGLQPQHF
j_call: TRBJ1-5
v_call: TRBV4-1
d_call: TRBD1
clone_size: NA

cdr3_aa: CASSPEGASTDTQYF
j_call: TRBJ2-3
v_call: TRBV9
d_call: NA
clone_size: NA

cdr3_aa: CARTLGHGDTEAFF
j_call: TRBJ1-1
v_call: TRBV30
d_call: NA
clone_size: NA

cdr3_aa: CSVVVGAKNIQYF
j_call: TRBJ2-4
v_call: TRBV29-1
d_call: NA
clone_size: NA

cdr3_aa: CASSETGSTDTQYF
j_call: TRBJ2-3
v_call: TRBV25-1
d_call: NA
clone_size: NA

cdr3_aa: CASSPNRGGKNIQYF
j_call: TRBJ2-4
v_call: TRBV6-5
d_call: NA
clone_size: NA

cdr3_aa: CASRLGSGTDTQYF
j_call: TRBJ2-3
v_call: TRBV5-1
d_call: NA
clone_size: NA

cdr3_aa: CASSSLAGGRETQYF
j_call: TRBJ2-5
v_call: TRBV5-4
d_call: TRBD2
clone_size: few

cdr3_aa: CASSPFLNTDTQYF
j_call: TRBJ2-3
v_call: TRBV9
d_call: NA
clone_size: NA

cdr3_aa: CASSLELRESRADTQYF
j_call: TRBJ2-3
v_call: TRBV11-2
d_call: TRBD2
clone_size: NA

cdr3_aa: CASSLWEGNTEAFF
j_call: TRBJ1-1
v_call: TRBV7-9
d_call: NA
clone_size: few

cdr3_aa: CASSRSPGLSLEQFF
j_call: TRBJ2-1
v_call: TRBV11-2
d_call: TRBD2
clone_size: few

cdr3_aa: CASSIGEPSTDTQYF
j_call: TRBJ2-3
v_call: TRBV19
d_call: NA
clone_size: NA

cdr3_aa: CSIRTANTEAFF
j_call: TRBJ1-1
v_call: TRBV29-1
d_call: NA
clone_size: few

cdr3_aa: CASKHYEQYF
j_call: TRBJ2-7
v_call: TRBV2
d_call: NA
clone_size: NA

cdr3_aa: CATLGAGAYNEQFF
j_call: TRBJ2-1
v_call: TRBV27
d_call: TRBD2
clone_size: NA

cdr3_aa: CASQGNNVADTEAFF
j_call: TRBJ1-1
v_call: TRBV2
d_call: NA
clone_size: few

cdr3_aa: CSGLRANNEQFF
j_call: TRBJ2-1
v_call: TRBV29-1
d_call: NA
clone_size: NA

cdr3_aa: CSALDRANTEAFF
j_call: TRBJ1-1
v_call: TRBV29-1
d_call: TRBD1
clone_size: few

cdr3_aa: CATSRWGTSADTQYF
j_call: TRBJ2-3
v_call: TRBV14
d_call: NA
clone_size: NA